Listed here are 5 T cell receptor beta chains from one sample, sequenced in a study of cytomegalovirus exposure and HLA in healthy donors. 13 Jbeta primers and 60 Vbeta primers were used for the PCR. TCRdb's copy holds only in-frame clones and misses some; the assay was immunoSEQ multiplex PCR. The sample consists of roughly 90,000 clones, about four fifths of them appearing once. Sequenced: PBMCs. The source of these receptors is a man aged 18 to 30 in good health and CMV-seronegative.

CDR3 region: CASRTPSNIQYF. The CDR3 nucleotides read TGTGCCAGCAGAACACCTTCCAACATTCAGTACTTC. The V call is TRBV27, the J call TRBJ2-4; D is unresolved. The CDR3 is 12 amino acids. V was clipped by 6 bases and J by 7 bases, with 10 bases between them. Germline CDR1 MNHEY, CDR2 SMNVEV (reference sequence).

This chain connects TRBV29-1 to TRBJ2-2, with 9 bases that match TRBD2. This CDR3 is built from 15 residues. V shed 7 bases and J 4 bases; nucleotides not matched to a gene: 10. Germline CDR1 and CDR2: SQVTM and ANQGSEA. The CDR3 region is CSANPSGTVTGELFF. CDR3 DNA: TGCAGCGCCAACCCTAGCGGGACGGTCACCGGGGAGCTGTTTTTT.

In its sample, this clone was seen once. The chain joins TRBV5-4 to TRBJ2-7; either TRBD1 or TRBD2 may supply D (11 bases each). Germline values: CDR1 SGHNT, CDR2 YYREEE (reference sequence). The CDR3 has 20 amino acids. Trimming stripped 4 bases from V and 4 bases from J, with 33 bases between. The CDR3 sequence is CASSPRGDRGGPSGRYEQYF. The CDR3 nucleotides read TGTGCCAGCAGCCCACGAGGGGACAGGGGGGGGCCTAGCGGGAGGTACGAGCAGTACTTC. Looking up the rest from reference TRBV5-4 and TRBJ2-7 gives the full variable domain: ETGVTQSPTHLIKTRGQQVTLRCSSQSGHNTVSWYQQALGQGPQFIFQYYREEENGRGNFPPRFSGLQFPNYSSELNVNALELDDSALYLCASSPRGDRGGPSGRYEQYFGPGTRLTVT.

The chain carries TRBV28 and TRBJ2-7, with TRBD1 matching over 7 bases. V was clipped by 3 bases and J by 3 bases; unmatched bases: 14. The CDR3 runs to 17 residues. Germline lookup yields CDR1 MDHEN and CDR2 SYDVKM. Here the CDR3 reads CASSFPHLRQGFYEQYF. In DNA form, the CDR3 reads TGTGCCAGCAGTTTCCCTCACCTCCGACAGGGTTTCTACGAGCAGTACTTC.

CDR3: CASSLGIGGYQETQYF. The CDR3 coding sequence is TGTGCCAGCAGCTTAGGGATAGGGGGTTACCAAGAGACCCAGTACTTC. The chain employs TRBV7-6 and TRBJ2-5; a weak D match, TRBD1 (6 bases). CDR1 and CDR2 (germline): SGHVS, FNYEAQ. The CDR3 loop spans 16 amino acids. Trimming shortened V by 1 base and J by 0 bases, and 12 bases separated the two germline ends.